What follows are 12 T cell receptor beta chains derived from one specimen sequenced in a study of blood T cell repertoires in COVID-19. Some clones are missing from TCRdb's copy, which holds only in-frame ones; the method was immunoSEQ multiplex PCR. The table includes 100,000 to 150,000 clones, about 89% detected once. What was sequenced was peripheral blood. The receptors derive from a woman in her seventies with COVID-19, enrolled during active disease.

This rearrangement joins TRBV5-1 to TRBJ2-3; 8 bases line up with TRBD1. This CDR3 is built from 16 residues. J was trimmed by 3 bases and V by 4 bases; bases with no gene match: 10. Germline loops: CDR1 SGHRS, CDR2 YFSETQ. CDR3 amino acids: CASSPTRTGWTDTQYF. In DNA, the CDR3 is TGCGCCAGCAGCCCTACTAGGACAGGGTGGACAGATACGCAGTATTTT. Full variable domain (rest looked up from reference TRBV5-1 and TRBJ2-3): KAGVTQTPRYLIKTRGQQVTLSCSPISGHRSVSWYQQTPGQGLQFLFEYFSETQRNKGNFPGRFSGRQFSNSRSEMNVSTLELGDSALYLCASSPTRTGWTDTQYFGPGTRLTVL.

This clone was seen a single time. V is TRBV10-3 and J is TRBJ1-4; D is unclear. Trimming shortened V by 7 bases and J by 3 bases, and 9 bases separated the two germline ends. This CDR3 has 13 amino acids. The germline V gene has CDR1 ENHRY and CDR2 SYGVKD. CDR3 amino acids: CAIKQEANEKLFF. DNA of the CDR3: TGTGCCATCAAGCAAGAGGCTAATGAAAAACTGTTTTTT.

The chain has TRBV19 and TRBJ1-5; 8 nucleotides align to TRBD1. Germline V gives CDR1 LNHDA, CDR2 SQIVND (reference sequence). The V segment lost 9 bases and the J segment 6 bases; nucleotides outside the gene matches: 7. CDR3 length: 13 residues. The CDR3 loop reads CASGTGRGQPQHF. CDR3 nucleotides: TGTGCCAGCGGGACAGGCCGGGGTCAGCCCCAGCATTTT.

The chain combines TRBV7-9 with TRBJ1-4, with D perhaps TRBD1 (5 bases). The germline V gene has CDR1 SEHNR and CDR2 FQNEAQ (reference sequence). The CDR3 has 15 residues. Trimming stripped 4 bases from V and 6 bases from J, with 15 bases between. The CDR3 reads CASSSNGGSDEKLFF. The CDR3 region has the DNA TGTGCCAGCAGCTCAAACGGGGGGTCGGATGAAAAACTGTTTTTT.

V and J are TRBV6-6 and TRBJ2-1; tentative D call: TRBD1 (6 bases). Germline CDR1 MNHNY, CDR2 SVGAGI (reference sequence). The CDR3 spans 15 residues. V shed 0 bases and J shed 7 bases, with 13 bases lying between them. CDR3 nucleotides: TGTGCCAGCAGTTACTCAGGACAGAAGAGAAATGAGCAGTTCTTC. Protein sequence: CASSYSGQKRNEQFF.

The V and J genes are TRBV6-5 and TRBJ2-7; D gene unclear. With 0 bases removed from V and 3 bases from J, the gap between germline ends came to 9 bases. There are 14 residues in the CDR3. Germline CDR1 MNHEY, CDR2 SVGAGI. CDR3 sequence: CASSYSAPFYEQYF. The CDR3 region has the DNA TGTGCCAGCAGTTACTCGGCCCCCTTCTACGAGCAGTACTTC.

This clone has a handful of counts. The CDR3 reads CASSFTGGTEAFF. CDR3 DNA: TGTGCCAGCAGCTTTACGGGGGGGACTGAAGCTTTCTTT. This chain uses TRBV5-4 with TRBJ1-1, with a tentative D call TRBD1 (5 bases). Germline CDR1 reads SGHNT; CDR2 reads YYREEE (reference sequence). The CDR3 runs to 13 residues. The ends were cut back, 2 bases at V and 5 bases at J, with 10 bases in the middle.

In DNA form, the CDR3 reads TGTGCCAGCCGCCCCGGACAGGGGAGGACCGGGGAGCTGTTTTTT. Its translation: CASRPGQGRTGELFF. The V call is TRBV28, the J call TRBJ2-2; 9 bases align to TRBD1. V gave up 8 bases and J gave up 5 bases; unmatched junction bases: 9. The length of the CDR3 is 15 residues. Germline V gene sequence: CDR1 MDHEN, CDR2 SYDVKM.

There are a few counts of this clone. The chain has TRBV18 and TRBJ1-1; 9 positions agree with TRBD1. Germline assignment: CDR1 KGHSH and CDR2 LQKENI. CDR3 size: 15 residues. V lost 6 bases, J lost 1 base, and 6 bases stayed unmatched. CDR3 region: CASSIYRGQNTEAFF. The CDR3 nucleotides read TGTGCCAGCTCTATCTACAGGGGGCAGAACACTGAAGCTTTCTTT.

The chain's CDR3 is CASTNPREQFF. The DNA of the CDR3 is TGTGCCAGCACCAACCCCCGGGAGCAGTTCTTC. The chain couples TRBV28 to TRBJ2-1; no definite D call. The CDR3 covers 11 residues. CDR1 is MDHEN, CDR2 SYDVKM, per germline. V lost 7 bases and J 10 bases, leaving 11 bases between the germline ends.

V gene TRBV7-6 combines with J gene TRBJ2-7; 8 nucleotides line up with TRBD1. The CDR3 spans 15 residues. Germline-derived CDR1 and CDR2 are SGHVS and FNYEAQ. The ends lost 5 bases at V and 8 bases at J; junction bases unmatched: 14. In nucleotides, the CDR3 is TGTGCCAGCAGCCAAATGGACAGGGTCGGCCAACAGCAGTACTTC. It is translated as CASSQMDRVGQQQYF.

The chain has TRBV3-1 (or the pseudogene TRBV3-2) and TRBJ2-3, with D uncertain. Germline assignment: CDR1 LGHDT and CDR2 YNNKEL (reference sequence). Trimming took 3 bases from V and 3 from J, leaving 4 bases between them. This CDR3 has 12 amino acids. This CDR3 is CASSHQTDTQYF. The CDR3 DNA reads TGTGCCAGCAGCCACCAAACAGATACGCAGTATTTT.